This TCR beta chain was observed in a study of Ad26.COV2.S vaccination and SARS-CoV-2 variants. Clones were sequenced by immunoSEQ multiplex PCR, and TCRdb holds only the in-frame ones, with some missing. The sample lists some 410,000 clones; 92% were seen once. Trimming took off 0 bases at V and 5 bases at J, with 8 bases between the two ends. CDR3 length equals 13 residues. The germline CDR1 and CDR2 sequences are SGHRS and YFSETQ. The treatment denotes: about 20 received Ad26.COV2.S at low or high dose, single or two shots; five or six received placebo; per-sample allocation not given. Samples were taken on day 63 after the first vaccine or placebo injection. Donation came from an adult in Boston who was aged 18-55 years.

The V and J genes are TRBV5-1 and TRBJ2-5; D tentatively reads TRBD1 or TRBD2 (5 bases each). The input for sequencing was peripheral blood, taken in a trial of Ad26.COV2.S vaccine versus placebo. This sequence was found in a person aged 18 to 65 who received the Ad26.COV2.S COVID-19 vaccine or a placebo. In DNA form, the CDR3 reads TGCGCCAGCAGCTTGGGAGGGGCGGAGACCCAGTACTTC. Translated, it gives CASSLGGAETQYF. The variable domain in full, completed from reference TRBV5-1 and TRBJ2-5, reads KAGVTQTPRYLIKTRGQQVTLSCSPISGHRSVSWYQQTPGQGLQFLFEYFSETQRNKGNFPGRFSGRQFSNSRSEMNVSTLELGDSALYLCASSLGGAETQYFGPGTRLLVL.